The T cell receptor (beta chain) under discussion was sequenced for a study of PD-L1 blockade in urothelial cancer (dated by TCRdb to the late 2010s). Study-level background: Every patient began therapy around 2014 and was given atezolizumab 1,200 mg intravenously every 3 weeks. About 85% of the roughly 30 patients were males with bladder-origin urothelial cancer, and about 65% of the roughly 29 reported a prior smoking history. Blood samples gave a median of approximately 150,000 T cells and approximately 80,000 unique TCRs, with a median clonality of approximately 0.078. Blood samples were analyzed 3 weeks after the start of treatment (second dose) and 6 weeks after the start of treatment. Patients had an ECOG performance status of 0 or 1 and had received between 0 and 3 prior chemotherapy regimens. Whole exome sequencing and RNA sequencing of pretreatment tumors were performed alongside TCR sequencing in the same patients. Pretreatment tumor samples, along with matched peripheral blood collected serially before and after atezolizumab treatment, underwent TCR sequencing. The study, an exploratory multi-omic analysis, examined somatic, immune and clinical correlates of response to PD-L1 blockade with atezolizumab in urothelial cancer. Durable clinical benefit meant progression-free survival longer than 6 months, and TCR features were also tested against progression-free and overall survival. Pretreatment blood TCR-seq was available for nearly 30 patients, at least one posttreatment blood collection was obtained for about 24 patients, and tumor TCR-seq was available for about 24 patients. Durable clinical benefit was achieved by nine patients but not by the remaining 20.

Concerning this clone: Its antigen remains unidentified. Base quality data are lacking; no much larger clone is found one base away.

The time point label, as the study defines it: peripheral blood 6 weeks after treatment start. The cohort comprised fewer than 35 patients with locally advanced or metastatic urothelial carcinoma treated at Memorial Sloan Kettering on a trial protocol. Peripheral blood mononuclear cells were collected pretreatment and during treatment, at between 1 and 8 total time points per patient. The Qiagen DNeasy Blood extraction kit was used to purify genomic DNA from total PBMCs and tumor samples. PBMCs were collected pretreatment and during treatment, and were isolated and stored as previously described. Results the study describes overall, beyond this receptor: A pretreatment peripheral blood TCR clonality below the median was linked to improved progression-free and overall survival. Greater expansion of tumor-associated TCR clones in peripheral blood 3 weeks after the start of treatment was observed in patients with durable benefit (n of about 20, p = 0.022). Because of the small sample size (n of about 30) and the many exploratory analyses performed, the results are intended to be regarded as hypothesis-generating.

Relative to germline, V is 0 bases shorter and J is 0 bases shorter, with 7 bases between their ends. Based on the germline V gene, the CDR1 and CDR2 sequences are SGHRS and YFSETQ. The CDR3 holds 15 amino acids from the cysteine to the phenylalanine. Only the CDR3 DNA stays, 45 bases, in frame from base 1. To estimate absolute template abundance from read counts, synthetic TCR analog templates were spiked into each PCR. Using the immunoSEQ assay, TCRbeta CDR3 regions were amplified from genomic DNA with bias-controlled V and J gene primers. Sequencing of rearranged TCRbeta segments was performed at approximately 20X coverage. Under the source paper's analysis protocol: Clustering was used to correct sequencing errors, and CDR3s were annotated against IMGT to assign V, D and J genes. Out-of-frame and stop-codon sequences were excluded, and only productive TCRbeta rearrangements were used in downstream analyses. Clonality was computed as one minus Shannon entropy normalized by the log of the number of unique productive sequences. Fisher's exact test with Benjamini-Hochberg correction, using a cutoff of adjusted p below 0.01, was how clones that differed between time points or between blood and tumor were identified. Imported from immuneACCESS, the table was reduced by TCRdb to in-frame sequences with V and J called. These copies leave out some clones; in studies compared against another copy, an unresolved V gene accounts for under half, and the cause of the remainder is not known. V and J calls and clone size are as listed in that table; D and trimming were resolved from the DNA. A total of 35,000 or so clones appear in this sample, approximately 88% of them only once. About 10% of the sample goes to the ten largest clones.

The receptor's source is a man aged 40-55 years with urothelial cancer. The chain is made from TRBV5-1 and TRBJ2-1; TRBD2 is possibly the D segment (6 matching bases). The sequencing used PBMCs, collected around atezolizumab (anti-PD-L1) treatment. The CDR3 amino acid sequence is: CASSLEAGSYNEQFF. The nucleotides read TGCGCCAGCAGCTTGGAAGCGGGCTCCTACAATGAGCAGTTCTTC.